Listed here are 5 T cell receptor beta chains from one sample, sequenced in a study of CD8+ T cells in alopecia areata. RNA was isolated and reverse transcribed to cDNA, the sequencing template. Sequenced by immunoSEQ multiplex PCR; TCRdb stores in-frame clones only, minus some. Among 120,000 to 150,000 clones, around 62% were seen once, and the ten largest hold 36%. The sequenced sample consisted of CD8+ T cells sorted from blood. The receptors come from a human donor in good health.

CDR3 sequence: CASSLGADTDTQYF. The CDR3 DNA sequence: TGTGCCAGCAGCTTAGGAGCGGACACAGATACGCAGTATTTT. The chain carries TRBV7-2 and TRBJ2-3; TRBD2 is a possible D gene (5 bases). The CDR3 has 14 amino acids. V lost 1 base, J lost 2 bases, and 7 bases lay in between. Germline CDR1 SGHTA, CDR2 FQGNSA.

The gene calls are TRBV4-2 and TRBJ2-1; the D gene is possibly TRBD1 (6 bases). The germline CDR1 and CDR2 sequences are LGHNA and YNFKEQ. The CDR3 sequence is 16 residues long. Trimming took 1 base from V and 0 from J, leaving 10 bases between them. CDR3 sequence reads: CASSQGSGVSYNEQFF. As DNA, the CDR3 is TGTGCCAGCAGCCAAGGGTCAGGGGTCTCCTACAATGAGCAGTTCTTC.

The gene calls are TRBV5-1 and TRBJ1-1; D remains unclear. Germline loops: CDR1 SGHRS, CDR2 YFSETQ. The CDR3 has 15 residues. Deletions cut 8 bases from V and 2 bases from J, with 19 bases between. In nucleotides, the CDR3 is TGCGCCAGTCAAATTAACAGCCTTCTAAACACTGAAGCTTTCTTT. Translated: CASQINSLLNTEAFF.

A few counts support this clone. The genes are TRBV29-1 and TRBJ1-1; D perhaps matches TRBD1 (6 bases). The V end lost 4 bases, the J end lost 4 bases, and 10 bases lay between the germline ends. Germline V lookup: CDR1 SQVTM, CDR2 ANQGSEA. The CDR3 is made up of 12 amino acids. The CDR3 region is CSVVQGGTEAFF. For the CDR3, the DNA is TGCAGCGTTGTACAGGGAGGCACTGAAGCTTTCTTT.

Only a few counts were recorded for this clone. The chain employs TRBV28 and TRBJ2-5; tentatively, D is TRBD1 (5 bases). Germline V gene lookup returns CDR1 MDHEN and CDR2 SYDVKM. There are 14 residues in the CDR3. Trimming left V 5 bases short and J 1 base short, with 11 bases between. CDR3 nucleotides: TGTGCCAGCAGTCCTGACAGCATCCAAGAGACCCAGTACTTC. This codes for CASSPDSIQETQYF.